One TCR beta chain is described in this entry. Its antigen is unidentified. Germline V gene sequence: CDR1 SGHNT, CDR2 YYREEE (reference sequence). The junction had 11 bases not matched to a gene; V was cut back by 4 bases and J by 0 bases. The CDR3 runs 17 residues. The sample belongs to a study of shared clonotypes between healthy human individuals. Here immunoSEQ multiplex PCR was the method, and the copy in TCRdb shows in-frame clones only, minus some. Of 2 million to 2.5 million clones in the sample, approximately 90% were seen once. Whole-study findings and limits: Limited genetic and exposure-history diversity came from having few donors. It was observed that 5% to 6% of naive CD4 clonotypes were shared across several donors. When compared with the clonotypes that were shared by all four sorted-subset donors, the non-shared clonotypes turned out to have lower generation probabilities.

This sequence originates from a man younger than 35 in good health. Some clones in this sample may be carry-over from other donors' samples. The sample comprised naive CD4+ T cells from PBMCs. Subset in this sample: CD45RA+ positively selected. This rearrangement joins TRBV5-4 to TRBJ2-5; 8 bases map to TRBD2. The DNA of the CDR3 is TGTGCCAGCAGCCCACCTGGCAGCGGGAGAAACCAAGAGACCCAGTACTTC. Protein: CASSPPGSGRNQETQYF.